These T cell receptor beta chains were read from a single sample in a study of shared clonotypes between healthy human individuals. Assay: immunoSEQ multiplex PCR; the TCRdb copy retains only in-frame clones and omits some. The table lists some 2,000,000 clones, around 95% of them singletons. The sequenced sample was naive CD4+ T cells sorted from blood. The receptor set was obtained from a man aged 18-30 years in good health. CDR3s include the opening cysteine and the closing phenylalanine or tryptophan. The D gene is left open where the match is weak. The size of a clone is reported for some rows only, either as once, few or many, or as a class for expanded clones.

>TRBV6-6|.|TRBJ1-5|.
CASSLAINQPQHF
TGTGCCAGCAGTCTGGCGATAAATCAGCCCCAGCATTTT
>TRBV6-1|.|TRBJ1-4|once
CASSGWGFGGEKLFF
TGTGCCAGCAGTGGCTGGGGGTTTGGGGGTGAAAAACTGTTTTTT
>TRBV7-2|TRBD1|TRBJ1-2|.
CASSLAPGQGSGYTF
TGTGCCAGCAGCTTAGCGCCGGGACAGGGTTCTGGCTACACCTTC
>TRBV6-6|TRBD2|TRBJ2-1|once
CASRQASGGENEQFF
TGTGCCAGCCGCCAGGCTAGCGGGGGGGAGAATGAGCAGTTCTTC
>TRBV5-4|.|TRBJ2-7|.
CASSSIQNYEQYF
TGTGCCAGCAGCTCTATCCAAAACTACGAGCAGTACTTC
>TRBV5-1|TRBD1|TRBJ2-2|.
CASSPGQGSYTGELFF
TGCGCCAGCAGCCCCGGACAGGGGTCTTACACCGGGGAGCTGTTTTTT
>TRBV6-6|.|TRBJ1-5|.
CASSQWGNQPQHF
TGTGCCAGCAGTCAGTGGGGGAATCAGCCCCAGCATTTT
>TRBV23-1|TRBD1|TRBJ1-6|.
CASRPLGQFNSPLHF
TGCGCCAGCAGGCCGTTGGGACAGTTTAATTCACCCCTCCACTTT
>TRBV7-9|.|TRBJ1-4|once
CASAEFGPSNEKLFF
TGTGCCAGCGCCGAGTTCGGACCGAGTAATGAAAAACTGTTTTTT
>TRBV27|.|TRBJ2-5|once
CASTRVLGETQYF
TGTGCCAGCACTCGGGTGTTGGGGGAGACCCAGTACTTC
>TRBV25-1|.|TRBJ2-5|.
CASRFGQQETQYF
TGTGCCAGCCGCTTCGGACAGCAAGAGACCCAGTACTTC
>TRBV30|TRBD1|TRBJ1-1|.
CAWSVGQMNTEAFF
TGTGCCTGGAGTGTGGGACAGATGAACACTGAAGCTTTCTTT
>TRBV7-9|.|TRBJ1-1|.
CASSETDTENTEAFF
TGTGCCAGCAGCGAAACAGACACAGAGAACACTGAAGCTTTCTTT
>TRBV5-6|.|TRBJ1-1|.
CASSLFGENTEAFF
TGTGCCAGCAGCTTGTTCGGGGAGAACACTGAAGCTTTCTTT
>TRBV19|.|TRBJ1-1|.
CASSRKGDTEAFF
TGTGCCAGTAGTAGAAAGGGGGACACTGAAGCTTTCTTT
>TRBV18|.|TRBJ2-7|.
CASSPQFGGASEQYF
TGTGCCAGCTCACCACAGTTCGGGGGCGCGTCCGAGCAGTACTTC
>TRBV2|.|TRBJ2-5|.
CASIREHIETQYF
TGTGCCAGCATACGAGAACATATTGAGACCCAGTACTTC
>TRBV5-5|TRBD2|TRBJ2-3|once
CASSSLLAGITDTQYF
TGTGCCAGCAGCTCTTTGTTAGCGGGTATCACAGATACGCAGTATTTT
>TRBV27|TRBD2|TRBJ2-1|.
CASSLYTGTSGRASNEQFF
TGTGCCAGCAGTTTATATACAGGGACTAGCGGGAGGGCCAGCAATGAGCAGTTCTTC
>TRBV5-1|TRBD1|TRBJ1-1|.
CASSWDTGGTEAFF
TGCGCCAGCAGCTGGGACACAGGGGGTACTGAAGCTTTCTTT
>TRBV10-2|.|TRBJ2-2|.
CATKSGPTNWELFF
TGCGCCACCAAGTCGGGACCAACCAACTGGGAGCTGTTTTTT
>TRBV5-8|TRBD1|TRBJ2-7|.
CASSLGDRGTREQYF
TGTGCCAGCAGCTTGGGGGACAGGGGAACTCGGGAGCAGTACTTC
>TRBV5-1|.|TRBJ2-5|.
CASSFGLTVETQYF
TGCGCCAGCAGCTTCGGACTTACGGTAGAGACCCAGTACTTC
>TRBV10-2|.|TRBJ1-2|once
CASTLSISNYGYTF
TGCGCCAGCACCCTCAGCATCTCTAACTATGGCTACACCTTC
>TRBV2|TRBD2|TRBJ2-1|.
CASRGLAGYNEQFF
TGTGCCAGCAGGGGACTAGCGGGGTACAATGAGCAGTTCTTC
>TRBV28|.|TRBJ2-1|.
CASIFAQDREGYEQFF
TGTGCCAGCATCTTTGCCCAGGACAGGGAGGGATATGAGCAGTTCTTC
>TRBV11-2|.|TRBJ1-3|.
CASSSNRANSGNTIYF
TGTGCCAGCAGCTCCAACCGGGCAAACTCTGGAAACACCATATATTTT
>TRBV7-2|TRBD1|TRBJ1-1|.
CASSAQGPRTEAFF
TGTGCCAGCAGCGCACAGGGGCCTAGAACTGAAGCTTTCTTT
>TRBV2|.|TRBJ2-7|.
CASSDRASYEQYF
TGTGCCAGCAGTGACAGGGCTTCCTACGAGCAGTACTTC
>TRBV2|.|TRBJ2-5|.
CASGPEKETQYF
TGTGCCTCAGGGCCTGAGAAAGAGACCCAGTACTTC
>TRBV6-5|.|TRBJ2-5|.
CASSYLTGEGQETQYF
TGTGCCAGCAGTTACCTTACAGGGGAGGGCCAAGAGACCCAGTACTTC
>TRBV29-1|.|TRBJ1-1|.
CSVGGREGMAFF
TGCAGCGTTGGAGGTCGGGAAGGTATGGCTTTCTTT
>TRBV28|TRBD2|TRBJ2-3|.
CASRTPGLAFTDTQYF
TGTGCCAGCAGGACGCCGGGACTAGCTTTTACAGATACGCAGTATTTT
>TRBV6-5|TRBD1|TRBJ2-6|.
CASSYRTGSGANVLTF
TGTGCCAGCAGTTACCGGACAGGGTCTGGGGCCAACGTCCTGACTTTC
>TRBV10-3|TRBD1|TRBJ1-4|once
CATRTGGEEKLFF
TGTGCCACAAGGACAGGGGGGGAGGAAAAACTGTTTTTT
>TRBV5-1|.|TRBJ2-1|.
CASSLTWLGGNEQFF
TGCGCCAGCAGCTTGACTTGGCTAGGGGGGAATGAGCAGTTCTTC
>TRBV6-5|TRBD2|TRBJ2-1|.
CASSRLAGVNNEQFF
TGTGCCAGCAGCAGACTAGCGGGAGTTAACAATGAGCAGTTCTTC
>TRBV10-2|.|TRBJ2-7|once
CASSDGNRDYEQYF
TGCGCCAGCAGTGATGGAAACAGGGACTACGAGCAGTACTTC
>TRBV7-3|.|TRBJ2-3|.
CASSLTGLETDTQYF
TGTGCCAGCAGCTTAACCGGCCTAGAGACAGATACGCAGTATTTT
>TRBV6-5|TRBD1|TRBJ1-1|.
CASSRDSSSEAFF
TGTGCCAGCAGTAGGGACAGTAGTAGTGAAGCTTTCTTT
>TRBV15|TRBD2|TRBJ2-5|.
CATSRQRGLAGRQETQYF
TGTGCCACCAGCCGCCAGAGGGGTTTAGCGGGGAGACAAGAGACCCAGTACTTC
>TRBV5-1|.|TRBJ1-2|.
CASSIHATAANYGYTF
TGCGCCAGCAGCATCCACGCGACGGCAGCTAACTATGGCTACACCTTC